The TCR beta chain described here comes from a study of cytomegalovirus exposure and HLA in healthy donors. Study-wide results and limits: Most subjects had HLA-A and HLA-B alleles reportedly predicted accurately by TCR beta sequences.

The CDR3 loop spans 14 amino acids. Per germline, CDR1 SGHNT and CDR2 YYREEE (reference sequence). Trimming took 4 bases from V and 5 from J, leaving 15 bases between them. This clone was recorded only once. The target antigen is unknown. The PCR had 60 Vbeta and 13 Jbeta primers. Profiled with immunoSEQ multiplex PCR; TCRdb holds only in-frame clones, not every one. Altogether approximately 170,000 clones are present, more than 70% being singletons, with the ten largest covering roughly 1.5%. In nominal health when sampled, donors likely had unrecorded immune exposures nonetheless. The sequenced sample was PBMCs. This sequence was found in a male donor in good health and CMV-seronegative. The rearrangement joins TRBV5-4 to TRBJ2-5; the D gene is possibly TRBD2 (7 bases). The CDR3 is CASSAAKGGETQYF. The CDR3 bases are TGTGCCAGCAGCGCCGCCAAGGGGGGGGAGACCCAGTACTTC.